This T cell receptor beta chain was captured by sequencing in a study of cytotoxic CD8 clonotypes in ibrutinib-treated CLL. Overall study context: The patients comprised roughly 12 relapsed/refractory and about 15 treatment-naive cases, 17 IGHV unmutated.

Using immunoSEQ multiplex PCR, the repertoire was profiled, and TCRdb retains in-frame clones only, with some absent. The sample lists tens of thousands of clones, approximately 87% occurring once. As to this clone: Its antigen is currently unknown.

The CDR3 is 15 residues long. Germline assignment: CDR1 SEHNR and CDR2 FQNEAQ (reference sequence). V was clipped by 3 bases and J by 1 base, with 10 bases between them. Whole-study results and caveats: Clonality (at baseline) was higher than in age-matched healthy donors and tracked circulating CD8+ T-cell counts. Baseline levels were approached again at progression, after clonality had risen at ibrutinib response. Lymph node repertoires were not studied, and sampling times were unmatched.

Source: PBMCs, taken after 24 months of ibrutinib treatment. The chain links TRBV7-9 to TRBJ2-1; D is tentatively TRBD1 or TRBD2 (5 bases each). This receptor was obtained from a human donor with chronic lymphocytic leukemia. CDR3 nucleotides: TGTGCCAGCAGCTTTACGAGGGGTTCCTACAATGAGCAGTTCTTC. Residues: CASSFTRGSYNEQFF.